This T cell receptor beta chain was captured by sequencing in a study of blood T cells in healthy people across ages. Study-wide results and limits: Higher diversity, along with more naive CD4+ cells, distinguished long-lived donors from aged donors.

V shed 0 bases, J shed 5 bases, and the junction held 13 bases outside the gene matches. Germline V gene lookup returns CDR1 SGHRS and CDR2 YFSETQ. This CDR3 is 17 amino acids long. A second PCR, run for roughly 7 to 12 cycles, used a sample-barcoded 5' primer plus a J-beta primer mix. Carrying 12 random nucleotides, a template-switch adaptor labeled each individual cDNA molecule. TCRdb used MiXCR to reprocess the 5' RACE reads, holding one entry per CDR3 protein. This sample has 720,000 or so distinct CDR3 sequences; over 40% occur once, and the top ten carry about 32%. The donors, all healthy, were Caucasians living in Russia, aged about 6 to 95. The table lists this clonotype with a few counts. What it binds is unknown.

This receptor was identified in a man at least 80 years old in good health. The sequenced sample consisted of blood. The genes are TRBV5-1 and TRBJ1-2; TRBD1 agrees at 7 bases. In DNA, the CDR3 is TGCGCCAGCAGCTTGGCCCCAATACGCTCGACAGGGTATGGCTACACCTTC. Amino acids: CASSLAPIRSTGYGYTF.